This TCR beta chain is from a study of blood T cells in healthy people across ages (dated by TCRdb to about 2015). Notes on the research overall: In model experiments, roughly one uniquely barcoded TCR beta cDNA molecule per two T cells was captured by template switching. The study measured age-related changes in TCR beta repertoire diversity using deep sequencing normalized with unique cDNA molecular identifiers. The donors were divided into four age groups: young (average around 15 years), middle-aged (approximately 42), aged (around 59) and long-lived (roughly 88). To avoid experimental bias, donors of different ages were distributed randomly across sequencing lanes. For two donors (one aged 18 to 29 and one aged 80 or older), the study analyzed two additional independent replicas of 1 million unique cDNA reads from the same blood draw. The paper as a whole reports these results and caveats: As age increased, observed TCR beta diversity per million T cells dropped in a roughly linear way, and a significant reduction was already evident by age 40. The CMV infection status of donors was not known, potentially confounding age-related changes in expanded clonotypes. Bulk unsorted PBMC profiling prevented conclusive comparison of naive and antigen-experienced compartments. Observed TCR beta diversity correlated strongly with the percentage of naive T cells measured by flow cytometry. Estimates of total diversity from one million sequenced T cells were regarded as lower bounds and underestimates. The long-lived group showed more naive CD4+ T cells, fewer expanded clones and increased TCR diversity than the aged group, suggesting age selection.

V is pruned by 6 bases and J by 8 bases, leaving 14 bases of the junction without a gene match. The CDR3 holds 15 amino acids from the cysteine to the phenylalanine. Solely the CDR3 DNA is kept, with 45 bases framed from the first base. CDR1 and CDR2, looked up from the germline V gene (reference sequence), are MNHEY and SMNVEV. Libraries were prepared through 5' RACE. Data came from an Illumina HiSeq 2500. A second about 7 to 12 cycle PCR used a sample-barcoded 5' primer and a J-beta primer mix. Each TCR beta cDNA molecule received a unique molecular identifier from a template-switch 5' adaptor carrying 12 random nucleotides. At least 2.5 million CDR3-containing paired-end reads were obtained from each sample. The Mint cDNA synthesis kit, primed by a TRBC-specific oligonucleotide, was used to synthesize first-strand cDNA from all RNA. Following uracil-DNA glycosylase treatment, all cDNA underwent a first 18-cycle PCR with the universal primers M1SS and BC2_uni_R. The published analysis was carried out like this. Each sample was normalized by randomly selecting 1 million high-quality reads, each carrying a distinct molecular identifier. Instead of being binned into consensus sequences, reads with shared molecular identifiers were discarded. MiTCR, set to a Q25 quality threshold and the strictest error-elimination algorithm, was used for CDR3 identification, clonotype clustering and error correction. A nonparametric unseen species model with Euler transformation was used to estimate a lower bound on total TCR beta diversity. Starting from the raw public reads, TCRdb applied fastp trimming at Q25, assembled clones with MiXCR and retained in-frame beta chains. Each entry is one CDR3 protein sequence, shown with its most common DNA and genes. The V and J calls, along with clone size, are taken from TCRdb and not from the paper's own processing. This sample gives under 1,000,000 distinct CDR3 sequences in total; around half of them show up just once. Of the sample, 15% to 20% falls within the top ten clones.

The donors were under 40 Caucasian individuals from Russia, aged 6 to 90 years, who were systemically healthy. About 10 milliliters of peripheral blood were drawn from each donor into EDTA-treated Vacutainer tubes. PBMCs were isolated by Ficoll-Paque density-gradient centrifugation, with at least 6 million obtained per sample. Trizol reagent was used to extract total RNA from PBMCs, with at least 6 micrograms per sample. The percentages of naive CD45RAhigh/CD27high T cells were determined by flow cytometry on a PBMC aliquot from every donor. As concerns this clonotype: The clone's antigen remains unknown. Base qualities are not provided; no much larger clone lies one nucleotide away.

Recombination connected TRBV27 to TRBJ1-2, with 8 junctional bases fitting TRBD1. What was sequenced was blood. This clonotype was sampled from an elderly man in good health. In nucleotides, the sequence is TGTGCCAGCAGACCTACCGGACAGGGTTCGTGGGGCTACACCTTC. Its protein is CASRPTGQGSWGYTF.